This passage covers 10 T cell receptor beta chains from one sample sequenced in a study of blood T cell repertoires in COVID-19. Assay: immunoSEQ multiplex PCR; the TCRdb copy retains only in-frame clones and omits some. The table has more than 65,000 clones, about 70% seen once. Sequenced input: peripheral blood. These receptors all come from a woman aged 70 to 79 with acute or convalescent COVID-19.

This clone appeared a single time. The rearrangement uses TRBV9 and TRBJ2-2; D may be TRBD2 (6 bases). Germline CDR1 SGDLS, CDR2 YYNGEE. V lost 3 bases to trimming and J lost 6 bases, with 12 bases between them. The CDR3 consists of 14 residues. The chain's CDR3 is CASSEGTSPGELFF. The CDR3 DNA reads as TGTGCCAGCAGCGAAGGAACTAGCCCCGGGGAGCTGTTTTTT.

The V and J genes are TRBV6-5 and TRBJ1-1; D ambiguous. Germline CDR1 MNHEY, CDR2 SVGAGI. V lost 6 bases to trimming and J lost 3 bases, with 17 bases between them. The length of the CDR3 is 15 residues. CDR3 nucleotide sequence: TGTGCCAGCAGCCGAGATGCGGCCATTTACACTGAAGCTTTCTTT. Encoded protein: CASSRDAAIYTEAFF.

V usage is TRBV10-3 and J usage is TRBJ2-7; 11 bases fit TRBD2. This CDR3 has 16 residues. The V segment lost 4 bases and the J segment 7 bases; nucleotides outside the gene matches: 12. CDR1 and CDR2 (germline): ENHRY, SYGVKD. CDR3 DNA: TGTGCCATCAGTGGTAAACTAGCGGGAGTTCCAGAAGAGCAGTACTTC. It translates to CAISGKLAGVPEEQYF.

The rearrangement joins TRBV30 to TRBJ2-7; no clear D gene. Germline CDR1 and CDR2: GTSNPN and SVGIG (reference sequence). The CDR3 length is 11 residues. V was trimmed by 3 bases and J by 3 bases, leaving 6 bases between them. The CDR3 DNA reads as TGTGCCTGGAGCACCAGCTACGAGCAGTACTTC. Translating gives CAWSTSYEQYF. The full variable domain, in which reference TRBV30 and TRBJ2-7 provide the parts outside the CDR3, is SQTIHQWPATLVQPVGSPLSLECTVEGTSNPNLYWYRQAAGRGLQLLFYSVGIGQISSEVPQNLSASRPQDRQFILSSKKLLLSDSGFYLCAWSTSYEQYFGPGTRLTVT.

The chain recombines TRBV2 with TRBJ1-2; D is perhaps TRBD1 (5 bases). Germline V gene sequence: CDR1 SNHLY, CDR2 FYNNEI. The length of the CDR3 is 13 residues. Trimming took off 5 bases at V and 4 bases at J, with 11 bases between the two ends. The CDR3 is CASSPGMGYGYTF. The CDR3 nucleotides read TGTGCCAGCAGTCCAGGGATGGGCTATGGCTACACCTTC.

The V call is TRBV19, the J call TRBJ2-1; TRBD2 matches at 11 bases. The germline V gene encodes CDR1 LNHDA and CDR2 SQIVND (reference sequence). V trimming: 1 base; J trimming: 5 bases; junction bases outside the gene matches: 4. This CDR3 has 16 residues. The CDR3 loop reads CASSIGELAGDNEQFF. As DNA, the CDR3 is TGTGCCAGTAGTATAGGCGAACTAGCGGGGGACAATGAGCAGTTCTTC. Supplemented by reference TRBV19 and TRBJ2-1, the full variable domain reads DGGITQSPKYLFRKEGQNVTLSCEQNLNHDAMYWYRQDPGQGLRLIYYSQIVNDFQKGDIAEGYSVSREKKESFPLTVTSAQKNPTAFYLCASSIGELAGDNEQFFGPGTRLTVL.

Only a few counts were recorded for this clone. This chain joins TRBV11-2 and TRBJ1-1; 8 nucleotides match TRBD1. Losses at the gene ends were 3 bases for V and 11 bases for J; bases not matched to a gene: 8. The CDR3 is 13 residues long. Germline CDR1 SGHAT, CDR2 FQNNGV. The CDR3 region is CASSLRQGLRAFF. The CDR3 coding sequence is TGTGCCAGCAGCTTGAGACAGGGGCTAAGGGCTTTCTTT. Using reference TRBV11-2 and TRBJ1-1 for the parts outside the CDR3, the full variable domain is EAGVAQSPRYKIIEKRQSVAFWCNPISGHATLYWYQQILGQGPKLLIQFQNNGVVDDSQLPKDRFSAERLKGVDSTLKIQPAKLEDSAVYLCASSLRQGLRAFFGQGTRLTVV.

The V gene is TRBV7-2, the J gene TRBJ2-1; 8 nucleotides match TRBD2. The CDR3 sequence is 15 residues long. The J segment lost 3 bases and the V segment lost 3 bases, leaving 4 bases of the junction unmatched. Germline assignment: CDR1 SGHTA and CDR2 FQGNSA. CDR3 coding DNA: TGTGCCAGCAGCTTGATCGGGACTAGCTACAATGAGCAGTTCTTC. Its protein product is CASSLIGTSYNEQFF.

V and J are TRBV11-2 and TRBJ2-7; TRBD2 aligns across 7 bases. The CDR3 extends over 16 amino acids. J gave up 2 bases and V 4 bases, and 11 bases lay outside the gene matches. Germline V gene data show CDR1 as SGHAT and CDR2 as FQNNGV. The CDR3 is CASSSRGGVLTYEQYF. CDR3 nucleotides: TGTGCCAGCAGCTCTAGGGGAGGGGTTCTGACCTACGAGCAGTACTTC.

The chain carries TRBV29-1 and TRBJ2-6, with D perhaps TRBD1 (6 bases). The ends were cut back, 2 bases at V and 0 bases at J, with 17 bases in the middle. CDR3 length: 18 amino acids. CDR1 and CDR2 (germline): SQVTM, ANQGSEA. CDR3 amino acids: CSVENRVDLNSGANVLTF. CDR3 sequence (DNA): TGCAGCGTTGAAAACAGGGTGGATTTAAACTCTGGGGCCAACGTCCTGACTTTC.